What follows is one TCR beta chain and its context. What it recognizes is unknown. At one boundary the junction diverges from the germline segment, which might be a read error. The data belong to a study of graft-versus-host responses after intestinal transplantation. On the study more broadly: Transplantation in recipients was multivisceral, liver-intestinal, or isolated intestinal. Recipients across the board were started on anti-thymocyte globulin induction, then kept on tacrolimus and steroids for roughly 3 years.

Some clones are missing from TCRdb's copy, which holds only in-frame ones; the method was immunoSEQ multiplex PCR. The repertoire holds 100,000 or so clones, with approximately 90% as singletons. This CDR3 comprises 15 residues. Looked up from germline, CDR1 is SNHLY and CDR2 is FYNNEI. Study results and limitations: Detection of GvH clones occurred in recipient marrow, and some had their first appearance in ileum or blood. Allografts carried high graft-versus-host to host-versus-graft clonal ratios in patients having graft-donor T cell macrochimerism.

The chain links TRBV2 to TRBJ2-7; TRBD1 matches 10 bases. Specimen: unstimulated CD4+ T cells sorted from spleen or lymph node cells, collected before intestinal transplant. This clonotype originated in a human donor who received an intestinal transplant. The CDR3 DNA reads as TGTGCCAGCAACCGCGGGGACAGGGGCTCCCACGAGCAGTACTTC. Its protein product is CASNRGDRGSHEQYF.